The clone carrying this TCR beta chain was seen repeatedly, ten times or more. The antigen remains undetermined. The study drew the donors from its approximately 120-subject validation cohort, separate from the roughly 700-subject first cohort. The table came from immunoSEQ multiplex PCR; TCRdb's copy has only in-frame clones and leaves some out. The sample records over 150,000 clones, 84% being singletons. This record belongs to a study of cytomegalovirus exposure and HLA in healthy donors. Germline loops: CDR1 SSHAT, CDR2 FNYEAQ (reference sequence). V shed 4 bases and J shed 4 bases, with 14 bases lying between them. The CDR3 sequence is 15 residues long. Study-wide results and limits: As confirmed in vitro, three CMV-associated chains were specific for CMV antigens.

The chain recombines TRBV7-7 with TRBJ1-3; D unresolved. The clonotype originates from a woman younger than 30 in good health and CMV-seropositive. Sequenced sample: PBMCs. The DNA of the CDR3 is TGTGCCAGCAGCTCTGGGAGGGCGTCCGGAAACACCATATATTTT. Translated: CASSSGRASGNTIYF.